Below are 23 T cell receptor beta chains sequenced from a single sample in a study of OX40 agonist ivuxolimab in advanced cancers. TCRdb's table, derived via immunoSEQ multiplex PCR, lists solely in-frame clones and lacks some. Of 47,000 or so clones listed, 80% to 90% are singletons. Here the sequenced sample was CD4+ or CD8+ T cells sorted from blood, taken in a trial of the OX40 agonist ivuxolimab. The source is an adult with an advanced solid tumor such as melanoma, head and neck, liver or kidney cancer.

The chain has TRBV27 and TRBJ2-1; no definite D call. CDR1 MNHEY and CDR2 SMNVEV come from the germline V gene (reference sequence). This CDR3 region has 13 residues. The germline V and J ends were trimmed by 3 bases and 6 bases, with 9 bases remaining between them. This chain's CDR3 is CASSFATTNEQFF. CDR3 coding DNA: TGTGCCAGCAGTTTTGCTACTACCAATGAGCAGTTCTTC.

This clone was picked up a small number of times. Here the CDR3 reads CASSLTGQTNSPLHF. CDR3 DNA: TGCGCCAGCAGCCTGACGGGACAGACTAATTCACCCCTCCACTTT. The chain recombines TRBV4-1 with TRBJ1-6, with 7 bases fitting TRBD1. CDR3 length: 15 residues. With 4 bases clipped from V and 6 bases from J, the junction kept 6 bases outside the gene matches. Germline lookup yields CDR1 MGHRA and CDR2 YSYEKL.

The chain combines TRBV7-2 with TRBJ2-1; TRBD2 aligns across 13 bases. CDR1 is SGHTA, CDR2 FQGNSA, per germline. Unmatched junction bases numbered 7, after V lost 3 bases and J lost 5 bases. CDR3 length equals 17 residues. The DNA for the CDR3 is TGTGCCAGCAGCTTCCCCACTAGCGGGGGGGCCCACAATGAGCAGTTCTTC. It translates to CASSFPTSGGAHNEQFF. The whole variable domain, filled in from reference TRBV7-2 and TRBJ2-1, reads GAGVSQSPSNKVTEKGKDVELRCDPISGHTALYWYRQSLGQGLEFLIYFQGNSAPDKSGLPSDRFSAERTGGSVSTLTIQRTQQEDSAVYLCASSFPTSGGAHNEQFFGPGTRLTVL.

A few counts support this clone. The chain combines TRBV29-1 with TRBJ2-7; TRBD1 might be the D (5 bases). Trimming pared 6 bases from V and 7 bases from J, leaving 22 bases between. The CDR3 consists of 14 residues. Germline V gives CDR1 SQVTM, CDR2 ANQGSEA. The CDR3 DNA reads TGCAGCGTAGCCCAGGGCTCAACCTACGGGGAGCAGTACTTC. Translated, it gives CSVAQGSTYGEQYF.

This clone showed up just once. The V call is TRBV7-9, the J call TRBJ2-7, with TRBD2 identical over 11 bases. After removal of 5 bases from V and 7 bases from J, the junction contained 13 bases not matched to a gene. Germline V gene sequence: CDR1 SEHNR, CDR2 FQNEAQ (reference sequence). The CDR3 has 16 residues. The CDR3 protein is CASSVKGTSGWREQYF. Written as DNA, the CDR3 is TGTGCCAGCAGCGTCAAGGGGACTAGCGGCTGGAGGGAGCAGTACTTC.

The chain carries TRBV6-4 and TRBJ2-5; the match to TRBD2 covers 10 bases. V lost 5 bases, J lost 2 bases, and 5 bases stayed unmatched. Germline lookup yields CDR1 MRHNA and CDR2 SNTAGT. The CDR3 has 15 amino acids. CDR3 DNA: TGTGCCAGCAGTCCAGCGGGGGGGCTGCAAGAGACCCAGTACTTC. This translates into CASSPAGGLQETQYF.

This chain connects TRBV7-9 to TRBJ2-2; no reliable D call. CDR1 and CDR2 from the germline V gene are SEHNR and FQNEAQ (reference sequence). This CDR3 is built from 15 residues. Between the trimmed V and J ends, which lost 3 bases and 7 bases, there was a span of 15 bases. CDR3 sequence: CASSFFGVGHGELFF. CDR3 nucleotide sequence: TGTGCCAGCAGCTTTTTCGGCGTTGGTCACGGGGAGCTGTTTTTT.

The DNA for the CDR3 is TGTGCCAGCTCATACTTAGTACAGGGTGACTATGGCTACACCTTC. Encoded protein: CASSYLVQGDYGYTF. The V call is TRBV6-5, the J call TRBJ1-2, with TRBD1 as a possible D gene (6 bases). The germline gives CDR1 MNHEY, CDR2 SVGAGI. Trimming shortened V by 8 bases and J by 3 bases, and 19 bases separated the two germline ends. The length of the CDR3 is 15 residues.

The CDR3 nucleotides read TGTGCCTGGAGTGTACGGGACAGGGGTCCCACTGGGGCCAACGTCCTGACTTTC. It codes for CAWSVRDRGPTGANVLTF. The V gene is TRBV30, the J gene TRBJ2-6, with 10 bases identical to TRBD1. Trimming cost V 0 bases and J 2 bases; bases outside gene matches: 7. Germline CDR1 GTSNPN, CDR2 SVGIG (reference sequence). The CDR3 runs 18 residues.

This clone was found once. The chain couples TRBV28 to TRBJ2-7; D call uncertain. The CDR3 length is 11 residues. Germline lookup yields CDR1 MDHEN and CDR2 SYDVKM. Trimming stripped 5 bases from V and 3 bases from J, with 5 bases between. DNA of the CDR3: TGTGCCAGCAGTCACAGCTACGAGCAGTACTTC. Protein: CASSHSYEQYF. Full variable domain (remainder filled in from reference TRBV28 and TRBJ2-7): DVKVTQSSRYLVKRTGEKVFLECVQDMDHENMFWYRQDPGLGLRLIYFSYDVKMKEKGDIPEGYSVSREKKERFSLILESASTNQTSMYLCASSHSYEQYFGPGTRLTVT.

CDR3 bases: TGTGCCAGCAGTCTCCTGGGACAGGGTAGCGTCAATGAGCAGTTCTTC. Its protein product is CASSLLGQGSVNEQFF. The chain links TRBV27 to TRBJ2-1, with 9 bases identical to TRBD1. Germline V gene sequence: CDR1 MNHEY, CDR2 SMNVEV (reference sequence). The CDR3 extends over 16 amino acids. J was trimmed by 6 bases and V by 5 bases; bases with no gene match: 11.

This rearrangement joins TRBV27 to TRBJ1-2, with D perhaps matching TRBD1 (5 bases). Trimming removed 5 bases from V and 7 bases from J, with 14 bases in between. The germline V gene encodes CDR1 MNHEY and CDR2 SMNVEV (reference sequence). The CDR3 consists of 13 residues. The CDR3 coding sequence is TGTGCCAGCAGTGGGTCTGACAGACCTGGCTACACCTTC. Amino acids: CASSGSDRPGYTF.

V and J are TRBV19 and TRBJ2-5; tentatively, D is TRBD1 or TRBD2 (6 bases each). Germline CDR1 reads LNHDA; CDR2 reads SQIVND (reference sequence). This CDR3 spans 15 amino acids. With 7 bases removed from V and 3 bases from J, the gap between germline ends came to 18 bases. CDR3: CASTEGGHWEETQYF. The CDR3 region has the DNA TGTGCCAGTACGGAGGGGGGCCACTGGGAAGAGACCCAGTACTTC.

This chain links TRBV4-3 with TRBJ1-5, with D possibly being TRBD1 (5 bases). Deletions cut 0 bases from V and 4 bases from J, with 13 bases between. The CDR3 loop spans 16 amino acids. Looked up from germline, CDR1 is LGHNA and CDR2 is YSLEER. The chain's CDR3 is CASSQDQWGGNQPQHF. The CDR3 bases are TGCGCCAGCAGCCAAGATCAATGGGGGGGAAATCAGCCCCAGCATTTT.

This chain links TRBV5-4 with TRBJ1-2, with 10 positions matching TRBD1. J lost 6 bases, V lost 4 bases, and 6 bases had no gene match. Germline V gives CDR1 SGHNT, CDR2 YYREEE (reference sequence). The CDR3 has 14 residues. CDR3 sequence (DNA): TGTGCCAGCAGCCGGACAGGGGGAATAGATGGCTACACCTTC. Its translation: CASSRTGGIDGYTF.

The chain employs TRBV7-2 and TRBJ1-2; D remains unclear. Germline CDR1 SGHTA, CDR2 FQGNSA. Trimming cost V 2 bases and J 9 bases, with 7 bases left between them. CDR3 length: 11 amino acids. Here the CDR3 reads CASSLMASYTF. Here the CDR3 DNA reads TGTGCCAGCAGCTTAATGGCTAGCTACACCTTC.

The chain's CDR3 is CASSTPSRSSYNEQFF. CDR3 bases: TGTGCCAGCAGTACCCCCTCCAGGAGCTCCTACAATGAGCAGTTCTTC. The J gene is TRBJ2-1, the V gene TRBV27; D is undetermined. The germline V gene encodes CDR1 MNHEY and CDR2 SMNVEV (reference sequence). CDR3 size: 16 residues. V was shortened by 5 bases and J by 0 bases, with 14 bases between the two germline ends.

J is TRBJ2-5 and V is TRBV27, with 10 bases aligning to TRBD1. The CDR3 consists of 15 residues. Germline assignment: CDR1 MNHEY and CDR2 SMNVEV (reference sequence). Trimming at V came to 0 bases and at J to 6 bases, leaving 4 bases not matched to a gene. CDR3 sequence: CASSLSGTGEKTQYF. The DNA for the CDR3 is TGTGCCAGCAGTTTATCTGGGACAGGGGAAAAGACCCAGTACTTC.

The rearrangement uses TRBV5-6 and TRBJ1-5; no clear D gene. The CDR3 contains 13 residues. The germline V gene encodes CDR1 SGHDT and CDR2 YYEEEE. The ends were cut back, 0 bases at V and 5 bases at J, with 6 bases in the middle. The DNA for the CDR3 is TGTGCCAGCAGCTTGGCAGAAGATCAGCCCCAGCATTTT. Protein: CASSLAEDQPQHF.

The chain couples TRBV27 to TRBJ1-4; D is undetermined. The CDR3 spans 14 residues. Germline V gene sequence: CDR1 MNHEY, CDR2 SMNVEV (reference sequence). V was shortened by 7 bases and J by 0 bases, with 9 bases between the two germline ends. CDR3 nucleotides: TGTGCCAGCACCACGACATCAACTAATGAAAAACTGTTTTTT. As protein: CASTTTSTNEKLFF.

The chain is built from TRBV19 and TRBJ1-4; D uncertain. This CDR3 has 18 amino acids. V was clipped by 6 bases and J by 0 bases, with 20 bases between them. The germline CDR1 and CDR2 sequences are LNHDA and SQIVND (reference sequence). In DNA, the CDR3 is TGTGCCAGTAGGATGGGGAAGGAGCTGATTTCAACTAATGAAAAACTGTTTTTT. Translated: CASRMGKELISTNEKLFF.

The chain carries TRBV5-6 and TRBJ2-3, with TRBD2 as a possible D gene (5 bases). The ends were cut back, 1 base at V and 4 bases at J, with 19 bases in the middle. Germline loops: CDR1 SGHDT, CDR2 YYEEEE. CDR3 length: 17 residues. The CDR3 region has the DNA TGTGCCAGCAGCTTGAGAGGACTTGGAGTTCAGGCAGATACGCAGTATTTT. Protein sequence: CASSLRGLGVQADTQYF.

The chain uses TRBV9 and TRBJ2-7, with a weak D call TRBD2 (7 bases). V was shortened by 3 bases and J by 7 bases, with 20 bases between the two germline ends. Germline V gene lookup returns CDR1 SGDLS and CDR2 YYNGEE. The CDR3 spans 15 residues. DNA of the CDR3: TGTGCCAGCAGCGCGGGGGGCAGCCCCGCAGATGAGCAGTACTTC. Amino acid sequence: CASSAGGSPADEQYF.